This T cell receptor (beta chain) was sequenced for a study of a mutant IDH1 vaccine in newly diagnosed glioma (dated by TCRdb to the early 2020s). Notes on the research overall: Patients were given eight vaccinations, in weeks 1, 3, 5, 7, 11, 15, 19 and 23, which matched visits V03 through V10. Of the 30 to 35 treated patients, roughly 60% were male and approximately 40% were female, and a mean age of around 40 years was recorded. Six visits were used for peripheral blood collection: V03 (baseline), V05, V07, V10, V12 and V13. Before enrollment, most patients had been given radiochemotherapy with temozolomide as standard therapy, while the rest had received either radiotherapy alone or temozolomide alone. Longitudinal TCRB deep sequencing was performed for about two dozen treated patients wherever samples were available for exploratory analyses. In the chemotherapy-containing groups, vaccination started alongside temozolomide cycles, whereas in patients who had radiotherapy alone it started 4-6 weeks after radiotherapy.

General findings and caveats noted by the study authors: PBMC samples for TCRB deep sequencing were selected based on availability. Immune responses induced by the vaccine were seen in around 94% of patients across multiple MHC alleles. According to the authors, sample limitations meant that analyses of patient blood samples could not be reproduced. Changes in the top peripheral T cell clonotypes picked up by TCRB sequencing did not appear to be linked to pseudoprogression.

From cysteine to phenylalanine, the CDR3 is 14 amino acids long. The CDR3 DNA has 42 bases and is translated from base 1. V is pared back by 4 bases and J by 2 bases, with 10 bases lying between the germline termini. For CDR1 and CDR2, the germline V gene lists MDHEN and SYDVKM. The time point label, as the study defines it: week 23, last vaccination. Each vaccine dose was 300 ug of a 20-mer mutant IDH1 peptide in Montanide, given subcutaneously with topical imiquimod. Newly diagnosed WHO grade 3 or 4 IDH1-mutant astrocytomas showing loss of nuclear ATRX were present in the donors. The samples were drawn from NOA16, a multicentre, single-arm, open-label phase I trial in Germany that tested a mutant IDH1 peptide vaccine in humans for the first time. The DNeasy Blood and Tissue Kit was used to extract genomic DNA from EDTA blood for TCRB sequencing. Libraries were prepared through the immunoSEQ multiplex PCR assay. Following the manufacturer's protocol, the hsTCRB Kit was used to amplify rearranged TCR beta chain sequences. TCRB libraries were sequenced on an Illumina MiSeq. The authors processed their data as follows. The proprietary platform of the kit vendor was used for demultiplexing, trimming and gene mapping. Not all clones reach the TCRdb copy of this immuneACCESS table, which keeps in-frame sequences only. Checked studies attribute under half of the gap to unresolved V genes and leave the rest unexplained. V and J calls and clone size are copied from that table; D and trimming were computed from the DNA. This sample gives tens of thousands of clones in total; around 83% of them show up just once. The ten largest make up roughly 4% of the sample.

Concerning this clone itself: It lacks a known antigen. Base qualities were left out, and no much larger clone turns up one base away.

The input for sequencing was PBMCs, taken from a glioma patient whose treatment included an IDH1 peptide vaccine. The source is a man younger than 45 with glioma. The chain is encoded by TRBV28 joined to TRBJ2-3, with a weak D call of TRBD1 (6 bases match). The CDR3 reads CASSSGEFTDTQYF. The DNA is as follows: TGTGCCAGCAGTTCAGGGGAGTTCACAGATACGCAGTATTTT.